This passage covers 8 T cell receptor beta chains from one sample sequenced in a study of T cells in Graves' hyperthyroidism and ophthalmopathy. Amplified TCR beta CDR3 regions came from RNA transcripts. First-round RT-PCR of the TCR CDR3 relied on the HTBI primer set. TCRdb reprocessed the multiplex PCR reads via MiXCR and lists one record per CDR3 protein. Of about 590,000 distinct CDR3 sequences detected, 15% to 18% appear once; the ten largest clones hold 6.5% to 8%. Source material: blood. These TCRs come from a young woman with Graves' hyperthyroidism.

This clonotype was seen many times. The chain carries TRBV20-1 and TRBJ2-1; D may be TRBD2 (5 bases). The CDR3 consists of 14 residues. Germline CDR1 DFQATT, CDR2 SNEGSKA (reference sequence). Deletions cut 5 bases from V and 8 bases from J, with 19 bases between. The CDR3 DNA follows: TGCAGTGCTCCCGACGCGCGTAGGACTGATGAGCAGTTCTTC. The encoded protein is CSAPDARRTDEQFF.

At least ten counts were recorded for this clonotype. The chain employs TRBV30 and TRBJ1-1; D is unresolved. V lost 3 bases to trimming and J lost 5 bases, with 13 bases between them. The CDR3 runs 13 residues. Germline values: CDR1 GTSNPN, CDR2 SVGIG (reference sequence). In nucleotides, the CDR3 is TGTGCCTGGAGCGGGAAGTTCGGTACTGAAGCTTTCTTT. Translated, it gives CAWSGKFGTEAFF.

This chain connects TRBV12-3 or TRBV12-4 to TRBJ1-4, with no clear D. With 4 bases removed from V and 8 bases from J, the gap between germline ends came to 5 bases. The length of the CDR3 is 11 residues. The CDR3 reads CASSYGEKLFF. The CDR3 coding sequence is TGTGCCAGCAGTTATGGAGAAAAACTGTTTTTT.

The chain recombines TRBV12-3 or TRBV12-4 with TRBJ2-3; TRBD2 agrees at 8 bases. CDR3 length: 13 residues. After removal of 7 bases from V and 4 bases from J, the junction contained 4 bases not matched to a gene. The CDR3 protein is CASKVGRADTQYF. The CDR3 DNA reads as TGTGCCAGCAAGGTCGGGAGGGCAGATACGCAGTATTTT.

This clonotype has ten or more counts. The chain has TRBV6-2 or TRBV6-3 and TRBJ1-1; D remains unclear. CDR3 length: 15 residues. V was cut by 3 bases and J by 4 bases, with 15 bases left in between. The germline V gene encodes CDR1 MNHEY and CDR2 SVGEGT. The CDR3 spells CASSYLPREGTEAFF. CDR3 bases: TGTGCCAGCAGTTATCTTCCTAGGGAAGGCACTGAAGCTTTCTTT.

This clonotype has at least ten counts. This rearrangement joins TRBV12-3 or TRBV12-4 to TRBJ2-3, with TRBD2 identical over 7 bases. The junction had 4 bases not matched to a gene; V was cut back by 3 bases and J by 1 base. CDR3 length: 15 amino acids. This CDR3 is CASSFAGAGTDTQYF. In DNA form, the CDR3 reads TGTGCCAGCAGTTTCGCGGGAGCGGGCACAGATACGCAGTATTTT.

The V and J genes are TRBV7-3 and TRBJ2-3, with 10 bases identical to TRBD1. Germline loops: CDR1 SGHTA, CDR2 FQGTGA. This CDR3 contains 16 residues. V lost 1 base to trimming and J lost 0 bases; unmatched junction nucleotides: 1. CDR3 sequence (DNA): TGTGCCAGCAGCTTAAGGGGACAGGGGAGCACAGATACGCAGTATTTT. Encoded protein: CASSLRGQGSTDTQYF.

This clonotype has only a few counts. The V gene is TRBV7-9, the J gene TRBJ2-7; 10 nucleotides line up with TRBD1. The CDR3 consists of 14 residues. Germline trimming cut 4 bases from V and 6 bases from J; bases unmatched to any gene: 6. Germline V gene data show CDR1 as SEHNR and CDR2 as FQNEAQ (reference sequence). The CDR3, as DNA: TGTGCCAGCAGCTGGCGGGACAGGGGTTCCGAGCAGTACTTC. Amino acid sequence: CASSWRDRGSEQYF.